These 18 T cell receptor beta chains originate from one sample sequenced in a study of beta chain features in type 1 diabetes. General study results and limits: All four CD4+ subsets of Type 1 diabetes patients contained TCRB CDR3s that were moderately but significantly shorter.

Their antigens remain unidentified. Expressed TCRB transcripts were sequenced because the isolated RNA had all been reverse transcribed beforehand. Sequencing was performed with immunoSEQ multiplex PCR; in TCRdb, only in-frame clones are kept and a portion is missing. The sample has a few hundred thousand clones; 8.5% to 10% are singletons. The material sequenced was central memory CD4+ T cells from blood. The receptor source for this set is a man under 40 with type 1 diabetes.

This clone showed up just a few times. The genes are TRBV6-6 and TRBJ2-5, with D tentatively TRBD2 (5 bases). Trimming shortened V by 4 bases and J by 2 bases, and 8 bases separated the two germline ends. Germline V gives CDR1 MNHNY, CDR2 SVGAGI (reference sequence). This CDR3 contains 13 residues. Written as DNA, the CDR3 is TGTGCCAGCAGTTGGACTGAACAAGAGACCCAGTACTTC. Translating it yields CASSWTEQETQYF.

This clone was seen many times. The sample contains more than one DNA sequence encoding this CDR3. The chain uses TRBV7-2 and TRBJ2-7; 9 nucleotides align to TRBD2. V dropped 6 bases and J dropped 6; count of bases not matched to a gene: 12. This CDR3 region has 15 residues. The germline V gene has CDR1 SGHTA and CDR2 FQGNSA. CDR3 sequence reads: CASSIASAGGREQYF. CDR3 sequence (DNA): TGTGCCAGCAGTATAGCTTCAGCGGGAGGTCGCGAGCAGTACTTC.

The chain is built from TRBV28 and TRBJ1-1; possible D gene TRBD1, 6 bases. V gave up 8 bases and J gave up 5 bases, with 12 bases separating them. The CDR3 runs 12 residues. Germline assignment: CDR1 MDHEN and CDR2 SYDVKM. CDR3 DNA: TGTGCCAGCGAACTCAGGGGTACTGAAGCTTTCTTT. It encodes CASELRGTEAFF. Full variable domain (rest looked up from reference TRBV28 and TRBJ1-1): DVKVTQSSRYLVKRTGEKVFLECVQDMDHENMFWYRQDPGLGLRLIYFSYDVKMKEKGDIPEGYSVSREKKERFSLILESASTNQTSMYLCASELRGTEAFFGQGTRLTVV.

The table lists this clone with a few counts. The J gene is TRBJ1-4, the V gene TRBV19; D gene ambiguous. This CDR3 spans 15 amino acids. In germline, CDR1 is LNHDA, CDR2 SQIVND (reference sequence). Trimming cost V 5 bases and J 0 bases, with 10 bases left between them. The CDR3 sequence: CASSSLGATNEKLFF. The CDR3 bases are TGTGCCAGTAGTTCCCTCGGGGCAACTAATGAAAAACTGTTTTTT.

The rearrangement joins TRBV5-6 to TRBJ2-3, with no clear D. CDR1 and CDR2 from the germline V gene are SGHDT and YYEEEE. CDR3 length equals 13 residues. The germline V and J ends were trimmed by 4 bases and 4 bases, with 10 bases remaining between them. In DNA form, the CDR3 reads TGTGCCAGCAGCATCCGGGCTCCAGATACGCAGTATTTT. This translates into CASSIRAPDTQYF.

This rearrangement joins TRBV19 to TRBJ2-7; no clear D. V was trimmed by 6 bases and J by 4 bases, leaving 13 bases between them. From germline, CDR1 is LNHDA and CDR2 SQIVND (reference sequence). CDR3 length equals 13 residues. The CDR3 spells CASSPNEMYEQYF. The CDR3 DNA reads TGTGCCAGTAGCCCCAACGAAATGTACGAGCAGTACTTC.

This clone was seen a few times. The J gene is TRBJ2-6, the V gene TRBV7-2; 12 bases match TRBD1. V was clipped by 6 bases and J by 2 bases; unmatched bases: 5. This CDR3 region has 17 residues. The germline gives CDR1 SGHTA, CDR2 FQGNSA. The CDR3 sequence: CASRTGTGGPGANVLTF. The CDR3 coding sequence is TGTGCCAGCAGAACCGGGACAGGGGGCCCTGGGGCCAACGTCCTGACTTTC.

This clone was observed a few times. The chain combines TRBV19 with TRBJ1-2, with 8 bases fitting TRBD1. Looked up from germline, CDR1 is LNHDA and CDR2 is SQIVND (reference sequence). The junction had 7 bases not matched to a gene; V was cut back by 6 bases and J by 7 bases. The CDR3 consists of 13 residues. The CDR3: CASRTTGEIGYTF. CDR3 nucleotides: TGTGCCAGTAGGACGACAGGGGAGATTGGCTACACCTTC.

This clone was counted a few times. V and J are TRBV9 and TRBJ2-1; 13 nucleotides align to TRBD2. J gave up 7 bases and V 0 bases, and 4 bases lay outside the gene matches. The CDR3 has 16 residues. CDR1 and CDR2 (germline): SGDLS, YYNGEE. The CDR3 region is CASSVGLAGGGNEQFF. In DNA form, the CDR3 reads TGTGCCAGCAGCGTAGGACTAGCGGGAGGCGGTAATGAGCAGTTCTTC.

This chain uses TRBV6-6 with TRBJ1-5, with no clear D. The CDR3 totals 13 residues. Germline V gives CDR1 MNHNY, CDR2 SVGAGI (reference sequence). Deletions cut 5 bases from V and 5 bases from J, with 10 bases between. The CDR3 DNA follows: TGTGCCAGCAGTAGGGAAGCCGATCAGCCCCAGCATTTT. Its translation: CASSREADQPQHF.

The genes are TRBV5-1 and TRBJ1-2, with 10 bases that match TRBD1. CDR3 size: 16 residues. Germline V gene lookup returns CDR1 SGHRS and CDR2 YFSETQ. Trimming at V came to 3 bases and at J to 7 bases, leaving 12 bases not matched to a gene. CDR3 region: CASSSTETGGASGYTF. CDR3 bases: TGCGCCAGCAGCTCCACAGAGACAGGGGGCGCGAGTGGCTACACCTTC.

This clone showed up just a few times. The rearrangement uses TRBV5-1 and TRBJ1-1, with no clear D. The CDR3 extends over 14 amino acids. Per germline, CDR1 SGHRS and CDR2 YFSETQ. The V end was cut by 0 bases, the J end by 1 base, with 7 bases between. CDR3 nucleotide sequence: TGCGCCAGCAGCTTGGAGGCGGGGAACACTGAAGCTTTCTTT. Translated, it gives CASSLEAGNTEAFF.

This clone was found a few times. The chain is built from TRBV5-1 and TRBJ1-2; TRBD1 might be the D (5 bases). Germline-derived CDR1 and CDR2 are SGHRS and YFSETQ. The germline V and J ends were trimmed by 2 bases and 2 bases, with 10 bases remaining between them. The CDR3 runs 14 residues. The CDR3 sequence: CASSLQASNYGYTF. CDR3 nucleotide sequence: TGCGCCAGCAGCTTACAGGCCTCAAACTATGGCTACACCTTC. Supplemented by reference TRBV5-1 and TRBJ1-2, the full variable domain reads KAGVTQTPRYLIKTRGQQVTLSCSPISGHRSVSWYQQTPGQGLQFLFEYFSETQRNKGNFPGRFSGRQFSNSRSEMNVSTLELGDSALYLCASSLQASNYGYTFGSGTRLTVV.

The V gene is TRBV18, the J gene TRBJ2-7; maybe TRBD2 (6 bases). Germline loops: CDR1 KGHSH, CDR2 LQKENI. Trimming cost V 2 bases and J 3 bases, with 17 bases left between them. There are 16 residues in the CDR3. The chain's CDR3 is CASSPFTGRSFYEQYF. The CDR3 region has the DNA TGTGCCAGCTCACCATTCACCGGGAGATCGTTCTACGAGCAGTACTTC.

A few counts support this clone. The chain couples TRBV19 to TRBJ1-1; 7 nucleotides align to TRBD1. Germline CDR1 is LNHDA and CDR2 is SQIVND (reference sequence). J was trimmed by 0 bases and V by 5 bases; bases with no gene match: 6. The CDR3 sequence is 15 residues long. CDR3 amino acids: CASSEPTGVNTEAFF. The CDR3 DNA reads as TGTGCCAGTAGTGAACCTACAGGGGTGAACACTGAAGCTTTCTTT.

This chain connects TRBV7-9 to TRBJ2-2, with D possibly called TRBD1 or TRBD2 (5 bases each). CDR3 size: 15 residues. Trimming stripped 5 bases from V and 1 base from J, with 11 bases between. Germline V lookup: CDR1 SEHNR, CDR2 FQNEAQ (reference sequence). The CDR3 reads CASSPGAVNTGELFF. CDR3 nucleotides: TGTGCCAGCAGCCCCGGGGCGGTGAACACCGGGGAGCTGTTTTTT.

This clone was counted only a few times. V gene TRBV7-3 combines with J gene TRBJ1-2; D gene ambiguous. Trimming took off 5 bases at V and 9 bases at J, with 16 bases between the two ends. Germline V CDR1 and CDR2: SGHTA, FQGTGA. The CDR3 is 13 amino acids. The CDR3 protein is CASSQYTSGSYTF. Here the CDR3 DNA reads TGTGCCAGCAGCCAGTACACGTCGGGGAGCTACACCTTC. The full variable domain, in which reference TRBV7-3 and TRBJ1-2 provide the parts outside the CDR3, is GAGVSQTPSNKVTEKGKYVELRCDPISGHTALYWYRQSLGQGPEFLIYFQGTGAADDSGLPNDRFFAVRPEGSVSTLKIQRTERGDSAVYLCASSQYTSGSYTFGSGTRLTVV.

The J gene is TRBJ1-2, the V gene TRBV11-2, with a tentative D call TRBD1 (5 bases). The CDR3 sequence is 16 residues long. With 0 bases removed from V and 3 bases from J, the gap between germline ends came to 14 bases. Germline V gives CDR1 SGHAT, CDR2 FQNNGV. CDR3 nucleotides: TGTGCCAGCAGCTTAGATGGCGCAGGGCCGCACTATGGCTACACCTTC. Protein sequence: CASSLDGAGPHYGYTF.